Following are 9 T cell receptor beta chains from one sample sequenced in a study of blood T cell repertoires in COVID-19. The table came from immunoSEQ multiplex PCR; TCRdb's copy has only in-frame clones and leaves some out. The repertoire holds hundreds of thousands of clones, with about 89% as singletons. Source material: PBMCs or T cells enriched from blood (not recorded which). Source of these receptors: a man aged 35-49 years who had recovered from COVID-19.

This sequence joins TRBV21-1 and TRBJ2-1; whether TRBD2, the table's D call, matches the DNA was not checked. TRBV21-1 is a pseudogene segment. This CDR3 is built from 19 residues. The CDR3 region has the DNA TGTGCCAGCAGCAAAATGAAGTCCCTAGCGGGAAATTTTTACAATGAGCAGTTCTTC. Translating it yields CASSKMKSLAGNFYNEQFF.

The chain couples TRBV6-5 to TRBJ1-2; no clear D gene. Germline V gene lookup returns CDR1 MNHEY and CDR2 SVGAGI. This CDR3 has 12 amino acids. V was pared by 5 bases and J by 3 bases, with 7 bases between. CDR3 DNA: TGTGCCAGCAGTACCGAGGACTATGGCTACACCTTC. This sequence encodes CASSTEDYGYTF.

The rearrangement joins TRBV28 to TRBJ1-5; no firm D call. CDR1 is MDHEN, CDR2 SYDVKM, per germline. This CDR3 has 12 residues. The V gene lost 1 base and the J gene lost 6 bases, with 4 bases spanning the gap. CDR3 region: CASSLLAQPQHF. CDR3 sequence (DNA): TGTGCCAGCAGTTTATTGGCTCAGCCCCAGCATTTT.

As DNA, the CDR3 is TGTGCCAGCAGTCCAAGGGACAGGGAAAGAGCTAACTATGGCTACACCTTC. It yields the protein CASSPRDRERANYGYTF. The rearrangement joins TRBV6-6 to TRBJ1-2; 9 nucleotides line up with TRBD1. CDR3 length: 17 residues. Unmatched junction bases numbered 10, after V lost 5 bases and J lost 0 bases. Germline loops: CDR1 MNHNY, CDR2 SVGAGI (reference sequence).

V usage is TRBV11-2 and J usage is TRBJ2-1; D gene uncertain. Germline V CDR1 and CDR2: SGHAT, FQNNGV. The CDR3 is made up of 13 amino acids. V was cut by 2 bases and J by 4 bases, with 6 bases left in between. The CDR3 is CASSLTAYNEQFF. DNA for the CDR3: TGTGCCAGCAGCTTAACAGCTTACAATGAGCAGTTCTTC. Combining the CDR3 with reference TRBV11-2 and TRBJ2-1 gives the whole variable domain EAGVAQSPRYKIIEKRQSVAFWCNPISGHATLYWYQQILGQGPKLLIQFQNNGVVDDSQLPKDRFSAERLKGVDSTLKIQPAKLEDSAVYLCASSLTAYNEQFFGPGTRLTVL.

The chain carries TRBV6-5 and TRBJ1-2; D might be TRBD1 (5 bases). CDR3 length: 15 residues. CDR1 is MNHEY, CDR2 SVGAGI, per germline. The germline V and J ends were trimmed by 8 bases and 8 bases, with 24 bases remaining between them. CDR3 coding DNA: TGTGCCAGCGGATACACAGTCGAGGGACTGGGGGGCTACACCTTC. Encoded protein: CASGYTVEGLGGYTF.

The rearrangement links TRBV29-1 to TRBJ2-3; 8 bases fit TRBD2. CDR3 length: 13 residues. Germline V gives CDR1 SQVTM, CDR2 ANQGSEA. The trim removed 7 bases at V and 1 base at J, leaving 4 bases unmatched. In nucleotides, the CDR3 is TGCAGCGCAAGAGCGGGAGGCACAGATACGCAGTATTTT. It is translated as CSARAGGTDTQYF.

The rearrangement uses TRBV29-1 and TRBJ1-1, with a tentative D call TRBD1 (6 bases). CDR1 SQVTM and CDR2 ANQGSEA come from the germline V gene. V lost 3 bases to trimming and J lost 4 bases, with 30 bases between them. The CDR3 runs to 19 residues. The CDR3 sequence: CSVDPGRGGGAFVGTEAFF. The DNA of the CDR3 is TGCAGCGTTGATCCCGGGCGTGGGGGGGGCGCATTCGTGGGCACTGAAGCTTTCTTT.

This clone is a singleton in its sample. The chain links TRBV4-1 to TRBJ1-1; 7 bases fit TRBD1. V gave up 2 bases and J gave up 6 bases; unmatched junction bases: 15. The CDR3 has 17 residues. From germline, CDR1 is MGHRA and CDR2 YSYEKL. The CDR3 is CASSQNHSPGQGAEAFF. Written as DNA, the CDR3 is TGCGCCAGCAGCCAAAATCATTCGCCAGGCCAGGGGGCTGAAGCTTTCTTT.